The sequence of this TCR beta chain was determined in a study of blood T cell repertoires in COVID-19. The wider study: Samples came from the United States, Italy and Spain, spanning acute and convalescent COVID-19.

Profiling relied on immunoSEQ multiplex PCR, and the TCRdb table lists in-frame clones only, not all of them. The profile covers approximately 110,000 clones, with about 76% appearing a single time and just under 20% taken by the ten largest. The CDR3 contains 13 residues. V lost 5 bases and J lost 6, with 11 bases in between. The germline V gene encodes CDR1 MNHEY and CDR2 SMNVEV (reference sequence). This sequence originates from a woman aged 70-85 years with acute or convalescent COVID-19. This rearrangement joins TRBV27 to TRBJ1-5; D is unresolved. Input material: peripheral blood. CDR3 region: CASSAGSTQPQHF. Written as DNA, the CDR3 is TGTGCCAGCAGTGCCGGGAGTACTCAGCCCCAGCATTTT.